The 18 T cell receptor beta chains reported below all come from one sample, sequenced in a study of T cells in Graves' hyperthyroidism and ophthalmopathy (dated by TCRdb to the late 2010s). To prepare the library, multiplex PCR was applied. TCRdb records Illumina HiSeq 2000 as the sequencer. The TCR beta CDR3 regions were amplified from RNA transcripts. The TCR CDR3 was subjected to a first round of RT-PCR using the HTBI primer set and the Qiagen OneStep RT-PCR kit. TCRdb passed the public sequencing reads through fastp at Q25 and MiXCR, retaining productive beta sequences. Rows matching on CDR3 protein sequence are summarized as one entry with the most common DNA and genes. The sample table shows roughly 240,000 distinct CDR3 sequences, and around 24% are seen once. About 40% of the sample is held by the ten biggest clonotypes. The specimen was blood. Every receptor here comes from a woman aged 40 to 55 with Graves' ophthalmopathy.

V and J are TRBV24-1 and TRBJ1-2, with 9 bases matching TRBD1. This CDR3 spans 13 amino acids. The junction had 4 bases not matched to a gene; V was cut back by 4 bases and J by 8 bases. Germline V gene data show CDR1 as KGHDR and CDR2 as SFDVKD. The CDR3 protein is CATSEQGAGGYTF. The DNA for the CDR3 is TGTGCCACCAGTGAACAGGGGGCCGGCGGCTACACCTTC.

The table lists this clonotype with many counts. The chain links TRBV19 to TRBJ1-1, with D hard to call. The CDR3 is 11 amino acids. CDR1 is LNHDA, CDR2 SQIVND, per germline (reference sequence). Trimming shortened V by 3 bases and J by 10 bases, and 9 bases separated the two germline ends. CDR3 DNA: TGTGCCAGTAGTATTCCGGTCGGAGCTTTCTTT. Protein product: CASSIPVGAFF.

This clonotype was observed many times. The J gene is TRBJ2-5, the V gene TRBV19, with 11 bases matching TRBD1. This CDR3 spans 15 amino acids. The junction had 6 bases not matched to a gene; V was cut back by 8 bases and J by 1 base. CDR1 and CDR2 from the germline V gene are LNHDA and SQIVND (reference sequence). CDR3 sequence reads: CASATGQGVQETQYF. CDR3 sequence (DNA): TGTGCCAGTGCTACGGGACAGGGGGTCCAAGAGACCCAGTACTTC. Drawing the rest from reference TRBV19 and TRBJ2-5, the complete variable domain is DGGITQSPKYLFRKEGQNVTLSCEQNLNHDAMYWYRQDPGQGLRLIYYSQIVNDFQKGDIAEGYSVSREKKESFPLTVTSAQKNPTAFYLCASATGQGVQETQYFGPGTRLLVL.

This clonotype showed up many times. The gene calls are TRBV6-1 and TRBJ2-2, with unresolved D. Trimming took off 3 bases at V and 5 bases at J, with 7 bases between the two ends. Germline-derived CDR1 and CDR2 are MNHNS and SASEGT. This CDR3 region has 13 residues. This CDR3 reads CASSEGRTGELFF. CDR3 coding DNA: TGTGCCAGCAGTGAGGGAAGGACCGGGGAGCTGTTTTTT.

This clonotype was counted many times. The rearrangement uses TRBV20-1 and TRBJ2-2, with 7 nucleotides matching TRBD2. V was pared by 0 bases and J by 6 bases, with 7 bases of the junction left unmatched. Per germline, CDR1 DFQATT and CDR2 SNEGSKA (reference sequence). This CDR3 contains 15 residues. As DNA, the CDR3 is TGCAGTGCTAGAGATTCGGGGGGAGGGGCCGGGGAGCTGTTTTTT. Translating it yields CSARDSGGGAGELFF.

The chain links TRBV4-3 to TRBJ2-5; a possible D gene is TRBD1 (6 bases). The CDR3 runs to 14 residues. Germline CDR1 is LGHNA and CDR2 is YSLEER. V lost 0 bases and J 5 bases, leaving 10 bases between the germline ends. The CDR3 here is CASSQDRGWETQYF. The CDR3 DNA sequence: TGCGCCAGCAGCCAAGATAGGGGGTGGGAGACCCAGTACTTC.

V usage is TRBV12-3 or TRBV12-4 and J usage is TRBJ1-1; tentatively, D is TRBD1 (5 bases). Trimming took 5 bases from V and 4 from J, leaving 14 bases between them. The CDR3 consists of 14 residues. CDR3 DNA sequence: TGTGCCAGCAGTCAAATGGGGACGAGCACTGAAGCTTTCTTT. Amino acid sequence: CASSQMGTSTEAFF.

Remarks on this clonotype: Compared with germline, one end of the junction differs, possibly owing to a read error. The gene calls are TRBV27 and TRBJ1-2; no firm D call. This CDR3 has 11 amino acids. The germline gives CDR1 MNHEY, CDR2 SMNVEV (reference sequence). CDR3 nucleotide sequence: TGTGCCATCAGCGACGGTTATGGCTACATCTTC. Encoded protein: CAISDGYGYIF.

Ten or more counts support this clonotype. The genes are TRBV7-2 and TRBJ2-7, with D maybe TRBD1 (6 bases). With 3 bases removed from V and 0 bases from J, the gap between germline ends came to 15 bases. This CDR3 region has 16 residues. Germline V gene lookup returns CDR1 SGHTA and CDR2 FQGNSA. CDR3 region: CASSFTPGEPSYEQYF. The CDR3 nucleotides are TGTGCCAGCAGCTTTACACCAGGGGAACCCTCCTACGAGCAGTACTTC.

The rearrangement joins TRBV6-2 or TRBV6-3 to TRBJ2-7; no reliable D call. This CDR3 has 14 residues. In germline, CDR1 is MNHEY, CDR2 SVGEGT. Between the trimmed V and J ends, which lost 2 bases and 2 bases, there was a span of 10 bases. As DNA, the CDR3 is TGTGCCAGCAGTTACCCCGGACCTCCCTACGAGCAGTACTTC. Protein product: CASSYPGPPYEQYF.

This sequence joins TRBV2 and TRBJ1-1, with D unclear. V lost 3 bases, J lost 1 base, and 9 bases lay in between. CDR3 length: 14 amino acids. Germline values: CDR1 SNHLY, CDR2 FYNNEI. The CDR3 nucleotides read TGTGCCAGCAGTGATCAATCACAGAACACTGAAGCTTTCTTT. It encodes CASSDQSQNTEAFF.

The chain employs TRBV28 and TRBJ2-5; tentatively, D is TRBD1 (6 bases). CDR3 length equals 15 residues. Germline V CDR1 and CDR2: MDHEN, SYDVKM. With 8 bases removed from V and 9 bases from J, the gap between germline ends came to 25 bases. The CDR3 DNA is TGTGCCAGCGGTTACCAGGGGCGGACCCTCGGGGCCCAGTACTTC. This encodes CASGYQGRTLGAQYF. Drawing the rest from reference TRBV28 and TRBJ2-5, the complete variable domain is DVKVTQSSRYLVKRTGEKVFLECVQDMDHENMFWYRQDPGLGLRLIYFSYDVKMKEKGDIPEGYSVSREKKERFSLILESASTNQTSMYLCASGYQGRTLGAQYFGPGTRLLVL.

The gene calls are TRBV2 and TRBJ1-5; D not resolved. The CDR3 runs 13 residues. V shed 3 bases and J shed 5 bases, with 8 bases lying between them. Germline V CDR1 and CDR2: SNHLY, FYNNEI. DNA of the CDR3: TGTGCCAGCAGTGATAACCGATATCAGCCCCAGCATTTT. It codes for CASSDNRYQPQHF.

This clonotype was seen repeatedly, ten times or more. This chain connects TRBV30 to TRBJ1-5, with D perhaps matching TRBD1 (6 bases). Germline lookup yields CDR1 GTSNPN and CDR2 SVGIG (reference sequence). V dropped 8 bases and J dropped 3 bases, with 20 bases sitting between them. The CDR3 is made up of 15 amino acids. The CDR3 region is CAVSRGQGNNQPQHF. The DNA for the CDR3 is TGTGCCGTCAGCCGGGGGCAGGGGAACAATCAGCCCCAGCATTTT.

In DNA form, the CDR3 reads TGTGCCAGCAGCCAATTCCAGGGAGGGCAGTACTTC. Protein: CASSQFQGGQYF. The chain couples TRBV28 to TRBJ2-7; D might be TRBD2 (6 bases). The V gene lost 6 bases and the J gene lost 9 bases, with 15 bases spanning the gap. CDR1 and CDR2 (germline): MDHEN, SYDVKM. This CDR3 is 12 amino acids long.

This clonotype was observed many times. The V gene is TRBV29-1, the J gene TRBJ2-5; 9 nucleotides line up with TRBD2. Unmatched junction bases numbered 8, after V lost 6 bases and J lost 9 bases. This CDR3 has 12 residues. Germline V gives CDR1 SQVTM, CDR2 ANQGSEA. The CDR3 DNA reads TGCAGCGTCACATTAGCGGGAGAATCCCAGTACTTC. Its translation: CSVTLAGESQYF.

Worth noting for this clonotype: At one end the junction does not follow the germline gene, possibly because of a read error. V is TRBV12-3 or TRBV12-4 and J is TRBJ1-1, with a possible D match to TRBD1 (6 bases). The CDR3 loop spans 13 amino acids. The CDR3 loop is CASRNSGDTEAFF. The DNA for the CDR3 is TGTGCCAGCAGAAACTCGGGGGACACGGAAGCTTTCTTT.

This clonotype was detected many times. CDR3 amino acids: CASRNRISGNTIYF. The CDR3 region has the DNA TGTGCCAGCCGGAACCGGATCTCTGGAAACACCATATATTTT. This sequence joins TRBV19 and TRBJ1-3; D is unresolved. Per the germline V gene, CDR1 is LNHDA and CDR2 is SQIVND (reference sequence). The CDR3 consists of 14 residues. Trimming pared 9 bases from V and 0 bases from J, leaving 12 bases between.